What follows are 29 T cell receptor beta chains derived from one specimen sequenced in a study of CD4 and CD8 cells across lung adenocarcinoma regions. TCRdb itself ran the PCR reads through MiXCR, one entry per CDR3 protein. The data show around 27,000 distinct CDR3 sequences, roughly half seen once. Input material: CD8+ T cells from the center of a lung tumor. Receptors were obtained from a male donor with lung adenocarcinoma. The CD4 and CD8 labels of this study may be unreliable.

Many counts were recorded for this clonotype. The chain's CDR3 is CASSSASPNTQYF. The CDR3 DNA sequence: TGTGCCAGCAGTTCGGCGTCTCCTAATACGCAGTATTTT. J is TRBJ2-3 and V is TRBV12-3 or TRBV12-4; no reliable D call. The germline V and J ends were trimmed by 4 bases and 7 bases, with 12 bases remaining between them. This CDR3 is built from 13 residues.

This clonotype was seen only a few times. Compared with germline, one end of the junction differs, possibly owing to a read error. The chain uses TRBV6-1 and TRBJ2-4; D perhaps matches TRBD2 (5 bases). The germline V gene encodes CDR1 MNHNS and CDR2 SASEGT. The CDR3 is made up of 15 amino acids. The CDR3 region has the DNA TGTGCCAGCTCCACGGGCGGGCGAGCCACAGATACGCAGTATTTC. It specifies CASSTGGRATDTQYF.

This clonotype was recorded at least ten times. The rearrangement joins TRBV6-1 to TRBJ2-2; no definite D call. The CDR3 consists of 14 residues. In germline, CDR1 is MNHNS, CDR2 SASEGT. V lost 7 bases, J lost 4 bases, and 13 bases lay in between. CDR3 protein: CASTPFHGTGELFF. The CDR3 nucleotides are TGTGCCAGCACCCCCTTCCACGGCACCGGGGAGCTGTTTTTT.

This clonotype has a count of ten or more. V is TRBV27 and J is TRBJ2-5; D tentatively fits TRBD1 or TRBD2 (6 bases each). V lost 3 bases and J lost 5, with 13 bases in between. Germline V gives CDR1 MNHEY, CDR2 SMNVEV (reference sequence). This CDR3 has 14 amino acids. The CDR3 DNA is TGTGCCAGCAGTTTGGTGCAGGGGAGGGAGACCCAGTACTTC. Translation gives CASSLVQGRETQYF.

This clonotype was seen many times. J is TRBJ2-5 and V is TRBV11-2, with 7 positions matching TRBD2. The tail of the sequence fits TRBJ2-7 better, so the J call may be wrong. The CDR3 totals 14 residues. The germline V gene has CDR1 SGHAT and CDR2 FQNNGV. This CDR3 reads CASSQYGRRYEQYF. CDR3 DNA: TGTGCCAGCAGCCAATACGGGAGGAGATACGAGCAGTACTTC.

V is TRBV6-1 and J is TRBJ2-4; the match to TRBD2 covers 8 bases. This CDR3 contains 15 residues. Germline V gene sequence: CDR1 MNHNS, CDR2 SASEGT. Unmatched junction bases numbered 13, after V lost 9 bases and J lost 6 bases. CDR3 in DNA: TGTGCCAGGAGCCGGGGGGGGAGTTTTCTAAACATTCAGTACTTC. This gives the protein CARSRGGSFLNIQYF.

This clonotype showed up just a few times. This CDR3 reads CASSEGGGWDIQYF. DNA for the CDR3: TGTGCCAGCAGTGAAGGAGGGGGGTGGGACATTCAGTACTTC. The chain carries TRBV6-1 and TRBJ2-4, with D perhaps matching TRBD1 or TRBD2 (6 bases each). V lost 1 base to trimming and J lost 8 bases, with 12 bases between them. The CDR3 spans 14 residues. CDR1 MNHNS and CDR2 SASEGT come from the germline V gene.

This clonotype has a handful of counts. The chain employs TRBV10-2 and TRBJ2-2; unclear D gene. From germline, CDR1 is WSHSY and CDR2 SAAADI. The CDR3 spans 13 residues. V lost 3 bases, J lost 2 bases, and 4 bases lay in between. The CDR3 coding sequence is TGCGCCAGCAGTGACAGAAACACCGGGGAGCTGTTTTTT. It translates to CASSDRNTGELFF.

The rearrangement links TRBV12-3 or TRBV12-4 to TRBJ2-2, with D possibly matching TRBD2 (7 bases). V lost 3 bases and J 7 bases, leaving 12 bases between the germline ends. The CDR3 consists of 14 residues. CDR3 sequence reads: CASSLEGGGGELFF. CDR3 nucleotide sequence: TGTGCCAGCAGTTTGGAAGGGGGGGGCGGGGAGCTGTTTTTT.

This clonotype was recorded many times. The CDR3 coding sequence is TGCGCCAGCAGTGGTAGGGACACCGGGGAGCTGTTTTTT. This encodes CASSGRDTGELFF. The chain links TRBV10-1 to TRBJ2-2; D uncertain. Trimming pared 4 bases from V and 3 bases from J, leaving 6 bases between. CDR1 is WNHNN and CDR2 is SYGVQD in the germline V gene (reference sequence). The CDR3 consists of 13 residues.

This rearrangement joins TRBV5-1 to TRBJ1-3, with a tentative D call TRBD1 (5 bases). CDR3 length: 15 amino acids. The germline V and J ends were trimmed by 4 bases and 0 bases, with 11 bases remaining between them. Per the germline V gene, CDR1 is SGHRS and CDR2 is YFSETQ. In nucleotides, the CDR3 is TGCGCCAGCAGCCTAGCGGGGGGCTCTGGAAACACCATATATTTT. Amino acid sequence: CASSLAGGSGNTIYF. The full variable domain, with the rest looked up from reference TRBV5-1 and TRBJ1-3, is KAGVTQTPRYLIKTRGQQVTLSCSPISGHRSVSWYQQTPGQGLQFLFEYFSETQRNKGNFPGRFSGRQFSNSRSEMNVSTLELGDSALYLCASSLAGGSGNTIYFGEGSWLTVV.

The V and J genes are TRBV6-1 and TRBJ2-2; tentative D call: TRBD2 (5 bases). Germline V gene data show CDR1 as MNHNS and CDR2 as SASEGT. With 2 bases removed from V and 5 bases from J, the gap between germline ends came to 6 bases. The CDR3 spans 13 residues. The CDR3 loop is CASSETGTGELFF. The CDR3 nucleotides are TGTGCCAGCAGTGAAACGGGGACCGGGGAGCTGTTTTTT.

About this clonotype: Germline and junction disagree at one end, which may indicate a read error. The V gene is TRBV10-1, the J gene TRBJ2-3; 8 bases line up with TRBD1. Germline V CDR1 and CDR2: WNHNN, SYGVQD (reference sequence). CDR3 length: 15 residues. CDR3 sequence: CARGPGPLSADTQYF. The CDR3 DNA reads as TGTGCCAGGGGGCCGGGTCCCCTGAGCGCAGATACCCAGTACTTT.

V and J are TRBV5-1 and TRBJ2-1; 12 nucleotides agree with TRBD2. V lost 2 bases to trimming and J lost 4 bases; unmatched junction nucleotides: 7. Germline loops: CDR1 SGHRS, CDR2 YFSETQ. The CDR3 has 17 residues. The CDR3 sequence: CASSLALAGGRYNEQFF. The CDR3 bases are TGCGCCAGCAGCTTAGCACTAGCGGGAGGTCGGTACAATGAGCAGTTCTTC.

This sequence joins TRBV10-3 and TRBJ2-3; TRBD1 agrees at 9 bases. The CDR3 is 14 residues long. CDR1 and CDR2 from the germline V gene are ENHRY and SYGVKD. V was clipped by 4 bases and J by 4 bases; unmatched bases: 3. The CDR3 coding sequence is TGTGCCATCAGTGTTAACAGGGGGCCAGATACGCAGTATTTT. It translates to CAISVNRGPDTQYF.

This clonotype was observed a few times. This chain links TRBV30 with TRBJ2-3, with 8 bases matching TRBD1. The CDR3 runs to 15 residues. V lost 2 bases to trimming and J lost 5 bases; unmatched junction nucleotides: 9. Germline CDR1 GTSNPN, CDR2 SVGIG (reference sequence). The CDR3 DNA is TGTGCCTGGAGTACTCGGACAGGGTGGATAGATACGCAGTATTTT. Translated, it gives CAWSTRTGWIDTQYF. The full variable domain, with the rest looked up from reference TRBV30 and TRBJ2-3, is SQTIHQWPATLVQPVGSPLSLECTVEGTSNPNLYWYRQAAGRGLQLLFYSVGIGQISSEVPQNLSASRPQDRQFILSSKKLLLSDSGFYLCAWSTRTGWIDTQYFGPGTRLTVL.

This rearrangement joins TRBV5-5 to TRBJ2-3, with 9 bases that match TRBD2. Germline CDR1 and CDR2: SGHKS and YYEKEE (reference sequence). The trim removed 0 bases at V and 1 base at J, leaving 3 bases unmatched. The CDR3 spans 16 residues. This CDR3 reads CASSLVSGSGTDTQYF. The DNA of the CDR3 is TGTGCCAGCAGCTTGGTTAGCGGGAGTGGCACAGATACGCAGTATTTT.

The sample holds one count of this clonotype. At one end the junction does not follow the germline gene, possibly because of a read error. The chain couples TRBV10-1 to TRBJ2-5, with TRBD2 identical over 7 bases. Germline assignment: CDR1 WNHNN and CDR2 SYGVQD (reference sequence). This CDR3 region has 14 residues. In DNA, the CDR3 is TGCGCGAGCGGCGGCGGGAGAGAGCCAGAGACCCAGTACTTT. Translating it yields CASGGGREPETQYF.

The chain joins TRBV7-3 to TRBJ2-1; D possibly matches TRBD1 or TRBD2 (5 bases each). V lost 3 bases to trimming and J lost 9 bases, with 12 bases between them. CDR1 is SGHTA, CDR2 FQGTGA, per germline. The CDR3 covers 13 residues. This chain's CDR3 is CASSFGPGTEQFF. CDR3 nucleotide sequence: TGTGCCAGCAGCTTCGGTCCAGGGACTGAGCAGTTCTTC.

This clonotype was detected many times. This chain connects TRBV6-5 to TRBJ2-5; no firm D call. The germline gives CDR1 MNHEY, CDR2 SVGAGI. V lost 2 bases and J 0 bases, leaving 7 bases between the germline ends. This CDR3 comprises 14 residues. Written as DNA, the CDR3 is TGTGCCAGCAGTTACGTTCGAGACCAAGAGACCCAGTACTTC. This encodes CASSYVRDQETQYF.

In nucleotides, the CDR3 is TGTGCCAGCAATGGGAGGGGCCAAGACACCCAGTACTTC. It specifies CASNGRGQDTQYF. The genes are TRBV6-1 and TRBJ2-4, with 7 bases that match TRBD2. CDR3 size: 13 residues. The germline V gene has CDR1 MNHNS and CDR2 SASEGT. V shed 7 bases, J shed 13 bases, and the junction held 13 bases outside the gene matches.

The chain is built from TRBV7-2 and TRBJ1-1; D unresolved. Trimming left V 3 bases short and J 3 bases short, with 14 bases between. The germline V gene encodes CDR1 SGHTA and CDR2 FQGNSA. This CDR3 is built from 15 residues. The CDR3: CASSFHGRADTEAFF. For the CDR3, the DNA is TGTGCCAGCAGCTTCCACGGACGGGCAGACACTGAAGCTTTCTTT. Combining the CDR3 with reference TRBV7-2 and TRBJ1-1 gives the whole variable domain GAGVSQSPSNKVTEKGKDVELRCDPISGHTALYWYRQSLGQGLEFLIYFQGNSAPDKSGLPSDRFSAERTGGSVSTLTIQRTQQEDSAVYLCASSFHGRADTEAFFGQGTRLTVV.

This clonotype has more than one count but fewer than ten. This sequence joins TRBV20-1 and TRBJ2-4; 7 bases line up with TRBD2. CDR3 length equals 17 residues. CDR1 and CDR2 (germline): DFQATT, SNEGSKA (reference sequence). The junction had 12 bases not matched to a gene; V was cut back by 3 bases and J by 1 base. Here the CDR3 DNA reads TGCAGTGCTAGCGGTGGCGGGAGCGGTTCGGCCAAAAACATTCAGTACTTC. It is translated as CSASGGGSGSAKNIQYF.

The gene calls are TRBV24-1 and TRBJ2-3; D is unclear. The CDR3 contains 14 residues. CDR1 is KGHDR and CDR2 is SFDVKD in the germline V gene. V gave up 6 bases and J gave up 2 bases, with 11 bases separating them. CDR3 sequence (DNA): TGTGCCACCAGTAAATCCAGAGCCACAGATACGCAGTATTTT. Its translation is CATSKSRATDTQYF.

This chain joins TRBV6-1 and TRBJ2-1; perhaps TRBD1 as D (5 bases). The DNA end favors TRBJ2-5, so the J call may be wrong. Germline lookup yields CDR1 MNHNS and CDR2 SASEGT. The CDR3 sequence is 14 residues long. This chain's CDR3 is CASRDTGAKKIQYF. In DNA, the CDR3 is TGTGCCAGCAGGGACACCGGTGCCAAAAAGATCCAGTACTTC.

The chain recombines TRBV27 with TRBJ2-5; tentatively, D is TRBD2 (5 bases). This CDR3 is built from 16 residues. Germline CDR1 reads MNHEY; CDR2 reads SMNVEV (reference sequence). Trimming shortened V by 5 bases and J by 1 base, and 17 bases separated the two germline ends. CDR3 residues: CASSRREGFAQETQYF. The CDR3 bases are TGTGCCAGCAGTAGGCGCGAGGGCTTTGCCCAAGAGACCCAGTACTTC.

This clonotype has a single count. The chain joins TRBV6-1 to TRBJ2-4; 12 bases agree with TRBD2. The CDR3 has 16 residues. From germline, CDR1 is MNHNS and CDR2 SASEGT. Trimming took 7 bases from V and 13 from J; bases not matched to a gene: 17. This CDR3 is CASTGTSGPTYNEQYF. As DNA, the CDR3 is TGTGCCAGCACCGGGACTAGCGGGCCAACCTACAATGAGCAGTACTTC.

In this sample, this clonotype turned up many times. CDR3 in amino acids: CASSEINEQFF. The CDR3 nucleotides read TGCGCCAGCAGTGAGATTAATGAGCAGTTCTTC. The rearrangement joins TRBV10-2 to TRBJ2-1; no clear D gene. V dropped 2 bases and J dropped 7 bases, with 3 bases sitting between them. This CDR3 has 11 residues. Per germline, CDR1 WSHSY and CDR2 SAAADI.

This chain joins TRBV6-1 and TRBJ2-5; D unresolved. Near its end, the DNA agrees better with TRBJ2-7, so the J call may be wrong. The CDR3 sequence is 14 residues long. Per germline, CDR1 MNHNS and CDR2 SASEGT. The CDR3 is CASNEPHGTYEQYF. CDR3 bases: TGTGCCAGCAACGAACCCCACGGTACCTACGAGCAGTACTTC.